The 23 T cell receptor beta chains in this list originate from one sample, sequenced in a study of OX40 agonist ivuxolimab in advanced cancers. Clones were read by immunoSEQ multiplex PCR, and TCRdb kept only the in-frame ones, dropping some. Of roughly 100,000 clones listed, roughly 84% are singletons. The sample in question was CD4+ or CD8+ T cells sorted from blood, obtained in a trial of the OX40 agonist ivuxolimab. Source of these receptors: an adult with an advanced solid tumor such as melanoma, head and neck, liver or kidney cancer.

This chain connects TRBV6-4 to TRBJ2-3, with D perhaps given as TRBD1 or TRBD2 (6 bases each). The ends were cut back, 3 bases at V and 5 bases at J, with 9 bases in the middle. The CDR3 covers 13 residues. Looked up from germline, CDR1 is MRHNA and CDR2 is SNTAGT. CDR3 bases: TGTGCCAGCAGTGAACAGGGAGGAGATACGCAGTATTTT. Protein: CASSEQGGDTQYF.

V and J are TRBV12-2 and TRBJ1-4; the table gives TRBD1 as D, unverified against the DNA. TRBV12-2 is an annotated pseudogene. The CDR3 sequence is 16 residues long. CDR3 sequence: CASRSLTGGDPEKLFF. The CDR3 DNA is TGTGCAAGTCGCTCGCTAACAGGGGGCGATCCAGAAAAACTGTTTTTT.

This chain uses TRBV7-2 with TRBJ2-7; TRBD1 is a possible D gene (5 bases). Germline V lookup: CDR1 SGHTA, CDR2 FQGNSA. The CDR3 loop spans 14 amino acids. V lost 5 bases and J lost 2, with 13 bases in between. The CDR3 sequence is CASSLVGAAYEQYV. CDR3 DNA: TGTGCCAGCAGCCTAGTAGGGGCCGCCTACGAGCAGTACGTC.

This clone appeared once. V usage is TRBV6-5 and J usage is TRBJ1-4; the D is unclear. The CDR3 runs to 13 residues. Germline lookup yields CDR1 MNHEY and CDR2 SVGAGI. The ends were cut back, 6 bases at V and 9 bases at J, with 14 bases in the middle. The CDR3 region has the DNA TGTGCCAGCAGCTCTGGGCTGGGCCAAAAACTGTTTTTT. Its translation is CASSSGLGQKLFF.

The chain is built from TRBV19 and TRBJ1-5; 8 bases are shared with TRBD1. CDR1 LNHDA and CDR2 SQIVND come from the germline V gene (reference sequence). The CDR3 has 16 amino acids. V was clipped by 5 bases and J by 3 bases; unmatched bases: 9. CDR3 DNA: TGTGCCAGTAGTTTACAGACAGGGGCCCACAATCAGCCCCAGCATTTT. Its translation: CASSLQTGAHNQPQHF.

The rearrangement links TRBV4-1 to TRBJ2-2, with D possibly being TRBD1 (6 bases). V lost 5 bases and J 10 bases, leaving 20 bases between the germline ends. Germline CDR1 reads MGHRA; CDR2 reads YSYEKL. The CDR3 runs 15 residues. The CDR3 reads CASSFPGTSPAELFF. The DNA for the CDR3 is TGCGCCAGCAGCTTCCCCGGGACATCCCCCGCGGAGCTGTTTTTT.

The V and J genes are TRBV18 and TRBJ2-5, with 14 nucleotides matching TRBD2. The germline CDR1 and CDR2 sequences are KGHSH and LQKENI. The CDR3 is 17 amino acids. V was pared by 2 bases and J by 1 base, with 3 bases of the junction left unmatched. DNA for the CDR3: TGTGCCAGCTCACCAAGGACTAGCGGGGGGTCCCAAGAGACCCAGTACTTC. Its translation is CASSPRTSGGSQETQYF.

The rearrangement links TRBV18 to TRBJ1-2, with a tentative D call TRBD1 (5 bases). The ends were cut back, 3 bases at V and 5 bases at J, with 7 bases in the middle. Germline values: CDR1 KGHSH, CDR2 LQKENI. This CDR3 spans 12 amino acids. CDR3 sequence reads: CASSPTVYGYTF. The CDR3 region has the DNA TGTGCCAGCTCACCGACAGTTTATGGCTACACCTTC. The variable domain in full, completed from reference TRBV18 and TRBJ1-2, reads NAGVMQNPRHLVRRRGQEARLRCSPMKGHSHVYWYRQLPEEGLKFMVYLQKENIIDESGMPKERFSAEFPKEGPSILRIQQVVRGDSAAYFCASSPTVYGYTFGSGTRLTVV.

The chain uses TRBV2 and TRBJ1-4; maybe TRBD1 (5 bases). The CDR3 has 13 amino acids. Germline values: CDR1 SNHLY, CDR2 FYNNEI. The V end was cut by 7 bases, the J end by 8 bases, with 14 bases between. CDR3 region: CASTLGTREKLFF. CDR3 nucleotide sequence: TGTGCCAGCACTTTGGGGACGAGGGAAAAACTGTTTTTT.

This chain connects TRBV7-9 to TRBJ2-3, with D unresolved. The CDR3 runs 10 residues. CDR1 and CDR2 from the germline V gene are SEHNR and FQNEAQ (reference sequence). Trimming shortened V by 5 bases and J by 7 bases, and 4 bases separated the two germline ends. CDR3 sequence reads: CASSSNTQYF. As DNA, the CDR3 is TGTGCCAGCAGCAGCAATACGCAGTATTTT.

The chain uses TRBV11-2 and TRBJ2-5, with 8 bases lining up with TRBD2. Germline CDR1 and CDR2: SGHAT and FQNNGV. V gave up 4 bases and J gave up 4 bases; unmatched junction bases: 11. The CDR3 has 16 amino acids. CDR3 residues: CASSSTNAGGLETQYF. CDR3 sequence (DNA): TGTGCCAGCAGCTCAACCAATGCGGGGGGCCTAGAGACCCAGTACTTC.

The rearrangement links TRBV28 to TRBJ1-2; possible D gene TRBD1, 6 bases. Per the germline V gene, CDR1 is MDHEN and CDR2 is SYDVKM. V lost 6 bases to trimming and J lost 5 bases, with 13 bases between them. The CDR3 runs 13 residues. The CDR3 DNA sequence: TGTGCCAGCAGCCTGGGGGCGCGGTATGGCTACACCTTC. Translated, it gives CASSLGARYGYTF.

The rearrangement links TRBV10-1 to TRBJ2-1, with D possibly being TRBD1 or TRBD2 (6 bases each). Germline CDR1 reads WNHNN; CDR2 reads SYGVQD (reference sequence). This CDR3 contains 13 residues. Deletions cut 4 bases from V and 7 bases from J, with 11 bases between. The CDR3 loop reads CASSVGGENEQFF. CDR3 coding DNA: TGCGCCAGCAGTGTCGGGGGCGAAAATGAGCAGTTCTTC.

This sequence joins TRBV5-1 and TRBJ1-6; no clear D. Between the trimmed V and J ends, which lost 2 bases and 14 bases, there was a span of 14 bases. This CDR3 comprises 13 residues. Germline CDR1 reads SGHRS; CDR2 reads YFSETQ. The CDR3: CASSLLGFLTLHF. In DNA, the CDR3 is TGCGCCAGCAGCTTATTGGGATTCCTCACCCTCCACTTT.

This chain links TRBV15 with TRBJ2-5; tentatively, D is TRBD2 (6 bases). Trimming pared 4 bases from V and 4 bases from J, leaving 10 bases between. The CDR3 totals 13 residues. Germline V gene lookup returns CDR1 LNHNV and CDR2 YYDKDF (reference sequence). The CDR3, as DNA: TGTGCCACCAGCATGGGACTTCGAGAGACCCAGTACTTC. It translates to CATSMGLRETQYF.

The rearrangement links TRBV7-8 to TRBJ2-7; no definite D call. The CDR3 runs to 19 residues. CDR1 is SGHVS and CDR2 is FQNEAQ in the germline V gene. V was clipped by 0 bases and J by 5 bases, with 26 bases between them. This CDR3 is CASSLAVRHSSRHYNEQYF. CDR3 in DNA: TGTGCCAGCAGCTTAGCGGTGAGACACAGCTCCCGACATTACAACGAGCAGTACTTC.

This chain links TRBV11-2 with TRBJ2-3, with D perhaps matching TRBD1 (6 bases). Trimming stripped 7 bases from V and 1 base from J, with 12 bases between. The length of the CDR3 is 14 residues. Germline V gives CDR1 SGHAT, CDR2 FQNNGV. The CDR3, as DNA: TGTGCCAGCACGACGCGGACAGGCACAGATACGCAGTATTTT. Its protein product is CASTTRTGTDTQYF.

The CDR3 DNA is TGTGCCAGCAGCTTCCAGGGAAACACTGAAGCTTTCTTT. This gives the protein CASSFQGNTEAFF. The rearrangement links TRBV5-8 to TRBJ1-1; TRBD1 is a possible D gene (5 bases). V was cut by 2 bases and J by 2 bases, with 7 bases left in between. Germline V gene lookup returns CDR1 SGHTS and CDR2 YDEGEE. The CDR3 loop spans 13 amino acids.

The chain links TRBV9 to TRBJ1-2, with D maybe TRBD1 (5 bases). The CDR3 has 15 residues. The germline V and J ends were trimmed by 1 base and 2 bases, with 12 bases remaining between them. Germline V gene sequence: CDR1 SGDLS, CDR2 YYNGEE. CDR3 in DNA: TGTGCCAGCAGCGTAAGCGGCAGGGAGAACTATGGCTACACCTTC. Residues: CASSVSGRENYGYTF.

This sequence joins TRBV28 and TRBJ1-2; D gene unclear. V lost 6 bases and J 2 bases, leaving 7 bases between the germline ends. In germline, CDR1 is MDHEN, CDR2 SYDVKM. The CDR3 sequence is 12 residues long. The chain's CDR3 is CASRDLNYGYTF. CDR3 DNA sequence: TGTGCCAGCAGAGACCTAAACTATGGCTACACCTTC.

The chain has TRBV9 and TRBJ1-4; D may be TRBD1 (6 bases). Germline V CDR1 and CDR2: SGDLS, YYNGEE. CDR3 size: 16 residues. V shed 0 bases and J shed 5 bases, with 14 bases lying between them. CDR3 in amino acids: CASSVGPGEGNEKLFF. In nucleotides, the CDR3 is TGTGCCAGCAGCGTAGGGCCAGGGGAAGGGAATGAAAAACTGTTTTTT.

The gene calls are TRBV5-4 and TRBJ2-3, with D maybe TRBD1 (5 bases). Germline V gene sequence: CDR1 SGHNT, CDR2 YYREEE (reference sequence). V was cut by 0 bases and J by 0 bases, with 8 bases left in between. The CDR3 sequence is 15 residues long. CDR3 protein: CASSLDRKSTDTQYF. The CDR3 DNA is TGTGCCAGCAGCTTGGACAGGAAAAGCACAGATACGCAGTATTTT.

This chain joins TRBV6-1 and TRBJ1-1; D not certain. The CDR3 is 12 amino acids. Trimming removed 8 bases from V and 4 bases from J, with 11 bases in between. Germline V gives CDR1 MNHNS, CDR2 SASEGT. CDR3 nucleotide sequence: TGTGCCAGCGAGGCTCTGACCACTGAAGCTTTCTTT. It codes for CASEALTTEAFF.